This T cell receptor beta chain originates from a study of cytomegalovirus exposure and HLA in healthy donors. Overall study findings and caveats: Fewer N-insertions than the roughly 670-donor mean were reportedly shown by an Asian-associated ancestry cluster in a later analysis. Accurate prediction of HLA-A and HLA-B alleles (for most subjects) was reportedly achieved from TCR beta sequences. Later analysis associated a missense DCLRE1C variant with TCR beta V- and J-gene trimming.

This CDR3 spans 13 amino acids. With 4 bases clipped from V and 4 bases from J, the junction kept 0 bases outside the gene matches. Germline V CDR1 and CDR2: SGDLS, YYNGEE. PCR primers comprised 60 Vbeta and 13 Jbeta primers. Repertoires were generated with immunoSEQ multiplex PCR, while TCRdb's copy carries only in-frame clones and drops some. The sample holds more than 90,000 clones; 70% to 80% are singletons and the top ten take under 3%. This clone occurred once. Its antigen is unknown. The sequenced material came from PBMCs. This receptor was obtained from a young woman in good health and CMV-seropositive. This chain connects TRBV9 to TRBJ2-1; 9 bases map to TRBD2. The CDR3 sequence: CASSLAGYNEQFF. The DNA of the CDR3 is TGTGCCAGCAGCCTAGCGGGGTACAATGAGCAGTTCTTC.